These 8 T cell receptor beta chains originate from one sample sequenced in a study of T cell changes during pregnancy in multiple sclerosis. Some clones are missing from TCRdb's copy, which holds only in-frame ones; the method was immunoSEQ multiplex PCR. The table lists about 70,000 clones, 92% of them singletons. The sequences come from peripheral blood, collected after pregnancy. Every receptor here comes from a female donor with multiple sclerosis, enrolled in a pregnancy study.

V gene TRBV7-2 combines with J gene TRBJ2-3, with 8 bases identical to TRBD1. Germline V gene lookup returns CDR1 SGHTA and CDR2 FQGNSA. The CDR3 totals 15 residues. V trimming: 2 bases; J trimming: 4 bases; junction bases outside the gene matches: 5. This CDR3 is CASSLYRGTPDTQYF. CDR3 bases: TGTGCCAGCAGCTTATACAGGGGGACCCCAGATACGCAGTATTTT.

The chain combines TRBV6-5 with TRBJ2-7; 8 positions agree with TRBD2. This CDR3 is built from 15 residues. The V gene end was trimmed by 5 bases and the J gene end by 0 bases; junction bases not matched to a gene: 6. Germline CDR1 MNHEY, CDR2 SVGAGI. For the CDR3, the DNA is TGTGCCAGCAGTCGGGGGGGGAGCGCCTCCTACGAGCAGTACTTC. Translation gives CASSRGGSASYEQYF.

CDR3: CAWIGNPGTKNLRETQYF. In DNA form, the CDR3 reads TGTGCCTGGATTGGTAACCCCGGGACAAAAAATCTCAGAGAGACCCAGTACTTC. The chain is built from TRBV30 and TRBJ2-5; TRBD1 is a possible D gene (6 bases). This CDR3 is 18 amino acids long. CDR1 and CDR2 from the germline V gene are GTSNPN and SVGIG (reference sequence). V was shortened by 4 bases and J by 4 bases, with 28 bases between the two germline ends.

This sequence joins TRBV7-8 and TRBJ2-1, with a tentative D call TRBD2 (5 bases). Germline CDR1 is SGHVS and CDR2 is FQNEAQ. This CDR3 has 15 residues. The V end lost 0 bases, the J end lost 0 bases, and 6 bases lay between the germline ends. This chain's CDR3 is CASSLAGSSYNEQFF. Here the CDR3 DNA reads TGTGCCAGCAGCTTAGCGGGGAGCTCCTACAATGAGCAGTTCTTC.

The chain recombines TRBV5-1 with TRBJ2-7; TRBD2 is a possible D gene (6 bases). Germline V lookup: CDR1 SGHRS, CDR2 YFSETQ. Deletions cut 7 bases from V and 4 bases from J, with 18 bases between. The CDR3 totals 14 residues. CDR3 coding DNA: TGCGCCAGCCGGGGGAATCCTGACGAGTACGAGCAGTACTTC. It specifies CASRGNPDEYEQYF.

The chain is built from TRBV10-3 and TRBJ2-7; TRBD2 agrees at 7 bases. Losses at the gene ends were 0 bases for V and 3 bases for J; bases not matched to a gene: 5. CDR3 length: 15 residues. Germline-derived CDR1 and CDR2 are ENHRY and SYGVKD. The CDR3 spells CAISESGGSHYEQYF. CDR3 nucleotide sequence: TGTGCCATCAGTGAGTCGGGCGGGAGCCACTACGAGCAGTACTTC.

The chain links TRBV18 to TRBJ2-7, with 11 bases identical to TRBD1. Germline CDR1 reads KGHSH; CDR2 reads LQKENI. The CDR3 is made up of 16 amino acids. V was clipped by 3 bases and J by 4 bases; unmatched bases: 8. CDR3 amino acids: CASSPFRDRGDYEQYF. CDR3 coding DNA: TGTGCCAGCTCACCCTTTAGGGACAGGGGGGATTACGAGCAGTACTTC.

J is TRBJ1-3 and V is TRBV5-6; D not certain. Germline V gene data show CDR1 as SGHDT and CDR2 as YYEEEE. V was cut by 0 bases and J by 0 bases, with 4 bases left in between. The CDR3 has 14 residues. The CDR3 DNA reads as TGTGCCAGCAGCTTGGGGCCCTCTGGAAACACCATATATTTT. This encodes CASSLGPSGNTIYF.